Detailed here is one T cell receptor (beta chain). This clone was detected only a few times. Its target antigen remains unknown. No clone much larger than this one lies a single base away; base qualities are absent. V gives up 3 bases and J gives up 5 bases, and the segment between their germline ends measures 7 bases. The cysteine opens and the phenylalanine closes a CDR3 of 12 amino acids. Of all the DNA, just the CDR3 is kept, 36 bases in frame from base 1. Looking up the germline V gene yields CDR1 MDHEN and CDR2 SYDVKM. This specimen comes from a study of beta chain features in type 1 diabetes (dated by TCRdb to between 2017 and 2018). Turning to the overall study: Patients and healthy donors did not differ in mean age, gender distribution, total cell number or subset yield. A total of roughly 100 million sorted cells were examined across all samples, and the number of cells per subset was strongly correlated with RNA yield. The study compared TCRB repertoires of sorted circulating CD4+ T cell subsets between recently diagnosed type 1 diabetes patients and matched healthy donors. Whereas all 30 or so donors provided naive and central memory subsets, regulatory and stem cell-like memory subsets were isolated from just 8 patients and roughly 8 healthy donors.

Paper-wide results and their limitations: HLA sub-analyses involved small numbers of individuals, so any influence of HLA type on TCRB rearrangement remained unresolved. Patients with type 1 diabetes made fewer insertions and deleted more nucleotides at VDJ recombination sites, implying thymic rearrangement abnormalities. Shorter templates might be favored by PCR, yet because patient and control samples were amplified and corrected together, any such skew would affect both groups equally. Type 1 diabetes patients showed a moderate but significant shortening of TCRB CDR3 length in all four CD4+ subsets. The naive, central memory and regulatory TCRB repertoires appeared to resemble one another more closely among patients than among healthy donors. Because cDNA was sequenced instead of genomic DNA, highly expressing activated cells could be over-represented, though the groups showed no difference in activation or CD3 levels.

The High Capacity cDNA Reverse Transcription Kit was used to reverse transcribe all of the isolated RNA, meaning that expressed TCRB transcripts were what got sequenced. Deep immunoSEQ sequencing was performed on naive, central memory and regulatory T cell samples, with an average of about 4 million total reads per sample. Sorted cells were lysed in RLT buffer and RNA was extracted with DNase-treated RNeasy Micro or Mini kits, depending on cell number. Each cell subset was processed on its own to prevent cross-contamination, while patient and healthy donor samples were processed together. TCRB sequences were amplified from cDNA with the immunoSEQ multiplex PCR, producing 87-bp fragments spanning the CDR3 region. Sequencing of the amplicons was performed on the Illumina HiSeq platform. Under the source paper's analysis protocol: PCR bias was computationally corrected using synthetic template baselines, reads within Hamming distance 2 were collapsed, and singletons that could not be merged were discarded. Reads were aligned against IMGT to assign V, D and J genes, CDR3 length and insertions or deletions at six rearrangement sites. Within each subset, clonotype counts were normalized to sorted cell number, after which true diversity and Gini coefficients were computed with the tcR R package. The overlap coefficient, calculated on TCRB nucleotide sequences, was used to measure repertoire sharing. Out-of-frame TCRB sequences from naive cells were analyzed as a proxy for the pre-selection repertoire. In its TCRdb copy, this immuneACCESS table keeps in-frame sequences only and misses some clones. Where compared with another copy, unresolved V genes explain less than half of these, and the others have no known cause. Clonal size and the V and J genes are those of that table, whereas D and trimming came from the DNA. The table for this sample lists a few hundred thousand clones; around 15% of them were counted only once. The ten biggest clones cover roughly 0.019% of the sample.

Each donor gave one peripheral blood draw, roughly 0.11 L on average, collected into heparinised tubes. Naive, central memory, regulatory and stem cell-like memory CD4+ T cells were sorted on a BD FACSAria II using a panel including CD45RO, CCR7, CD25, CD127, CD95 and CD27. Every sorted population had a purity above 95%. PBMCs were isolated right away by Lymphoprep density gradient centrifugation and were stained directly, without culture. So that batch effects would be minimized, each experiment stained and sorted samples in pairs, pairing one healthy donor with one patient. This receptor was taken from a young woman in good health. The chain uses TRBV28 and TRBJ1-2, with no confidently assigned D gene. The specimen was naive CD4+ T cells from blood. The cell subset or site label of this sample denotes: true naive CD4+ T cells. This receptor carries the CDR3 CASSFGGYGYTF. The nucleotide sequence is TGTGCCAGCAGTTTTGGCGGATATGGCTACACCTTC.